A single sample gave rise to the 9 T cell receptor beta chains below, sequenced in a study of cytomegalovirus exposure and HLA in healthy donors (TCRdb year 2017). The library came from the immunoSEQ multiplex PCR assay. TCRdb holds this immuneACCESS table with in-frame rearrangements only. Some clones are missing; in checked studies, unresolved V genes explain under half, and the rest has no known cause. The sample profile shows about 120,000 clones; 85% to 90% of them were found once. Roughly 1.4% of the sample goes to the ten largest clones. The sample consisted of PBMCs. All receptors come from a woman in her twenties or thirties in good health and CMV-seropositive.

The J gene is TRBJ2-7, the V gene TRBV27; D is undetermined. CDR1 is MNHEY and CDR2 is SMNVEV in the germline V gene (reference sequence). The V and J ends lost 4 bases and 4 bases respectively, with 11 bases between them. This CDR3 is 13 amino acids long. The CDR3 DNA reads TGTGCCAGCAGTTGGGTTCTCGGGTACGAGCAGTACTTC. Translating it yields CASSWVLGYEQYF.

The chain combines TRBV6-4 with TRBJ2-3, with 7 nucleotides matching TRBD1. J was trimmed by 4 bases and V by 0 bases; bases with no gene match: 10. Germline values: CDR1 MRHNA, CDR2 SNTAGT. This CDR3 has 17 residues. DNA of the CDR3: TGTGCCAGCAGTGACTCGAAGGCCGACAGGGAGTCAGATACGCAGTATTTT. Residues: CASSDSKADRESDTQYF.

The rearrangement joins TRBV5-1 to TRBJ2-2; 7 positions match TRBD2. The length of the CDR3 is 14 residues. Germline CDR1 SGHRS, CDR2 YFSETQ. V was clipped by 2 bases and J by 4 bases; unmatched bases: 2. The CDR3 is CASSFSGGTGELFF. CDR3 coding DNA: TGCGCCAGCAGCTTCTCGGGAGGCACCGGGGAGCTGTTTTTT.

This clone has just one count. The V gene is TRBV4-3, the J gene TRBJ2-5; 11 bases are shared with TRBD2. The CDR3 runs 15 residues. The germline CDR1 and CDR2 sequences are LGHNA and YSLEER. The J segment lost 5 bases and the V segment lost 8 bases, leaving 10 bases of the junction unmatched. CDR3 DNA: TGCGCCAGCTCCCGACTAGCGGGACAAGGCGAGACCCAGTACTTC. This gives the protein CASSRLAGQGETQYF.

The chain is built from TRBV6-1 and TRBJ1-5; unclear D gene. The germline CDR1 and CDR2 sequences are MNHNS and SASEGT. The CDR3 contains 15 residues. V was cut by 1 base and J by 5 bases, with 12 bases left in between. In DNA form, the CDR3 reads TGTGCCAGCAGTGAAGGAGGTTCTCGAGATCAGCCCCAGCATTTT. This encodes CASSEGGSRDQPQHF.

The sample holds a few counts of this clone. The CDR3 DNA reads TGTGCCAGTCGGGTCAACACAGATACGCAGTATTTT. This sequence encodes CASRVNTDTQYF. This chain connects TRBV25-1 to TRBJ2-3; D is uncertain. V was shortened by 9 bases and J by 2 bases, with 9 bases between the two germline ends. The CDR3 extends over 12 amino acids. Looked up from germline, CDR1 is MGHDK and CDR2 is SYGVNS.

The V gene is TRBV9, the J gene TRBJ2-1, with 8 positions matching TRBD2. There are 14 residues in the CDR3. The germline V gene has CDR1 SGDLS and CDR2 YYNGEE. V was clipped by 3 bases and J by 4 bases; unmatched bases: 3. The CDR3 DNA reads as TGTGCCAGCAGCGGTAGCGGGGCTTACAATGAGCAGTTCTTC. This sequence encodes CASSGSGAYNEQFF.

The chain links TRBV7-3 to TRBJ2-3; maybe TRBD1 (8 bases). V lost 5 bases and J 6 bases, leaving 21 bases between the germline ends. This CDR3 spans 16 amino acids. Germline V CDR1 and CDR2: SGHTA, FQGTGA. CDR3 loop: CASSAVQGGSTDTQYF. The CDR3 nucleotides are TGTGCCAGCAGCGCCGTACAGGGGGGGTCCACGGATACGCAGTATTTT.

CDR3: CASSFRRNTEAFF. Here the CDR3 DNA reads TGCGCCAGCAGTTTCCGCAGGAACACTGAAGCTTTCTTT. The gene calls are TRBV10-1 and TRBJ1-1, with no clear D. Germline-derived CDR1 and CDR2 are WNHNN and SYGVQD (reference sequence). Trimming took 5 bases from V and 1 from J, leaving 8 bases between them. The CDR3 loop spans 13 amino acids.